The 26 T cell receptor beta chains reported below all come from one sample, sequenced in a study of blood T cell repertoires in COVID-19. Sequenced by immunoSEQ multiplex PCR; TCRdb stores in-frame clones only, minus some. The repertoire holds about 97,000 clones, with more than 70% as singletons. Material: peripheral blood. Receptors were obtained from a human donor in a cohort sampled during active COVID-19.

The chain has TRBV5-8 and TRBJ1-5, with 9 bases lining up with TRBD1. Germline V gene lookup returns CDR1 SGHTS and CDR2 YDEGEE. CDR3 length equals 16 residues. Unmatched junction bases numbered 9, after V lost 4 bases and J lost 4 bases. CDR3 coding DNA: TGTGCCAGCAGCCCGCACCGGACAGGGGAGAATCAGCCCCAGCATTTT. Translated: CASSPHRTGENQPQHF.

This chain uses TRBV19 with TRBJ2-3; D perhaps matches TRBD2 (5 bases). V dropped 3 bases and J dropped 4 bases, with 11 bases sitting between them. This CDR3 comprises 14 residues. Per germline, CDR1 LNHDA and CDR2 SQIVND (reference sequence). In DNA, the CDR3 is TGTGCCAGTAGTATCGGTACGAGGGCAGATACGCAGTATTTT. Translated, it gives CASSIGTRADTQYF.

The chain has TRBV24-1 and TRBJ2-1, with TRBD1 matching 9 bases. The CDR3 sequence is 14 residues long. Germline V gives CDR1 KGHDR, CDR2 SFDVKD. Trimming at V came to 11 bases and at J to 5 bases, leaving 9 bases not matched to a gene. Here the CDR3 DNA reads TGTGCCAGCCGGGACAGGGAGCACCACAATGAGCAGTTCTTC. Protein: CASRDREHHNEQFF.

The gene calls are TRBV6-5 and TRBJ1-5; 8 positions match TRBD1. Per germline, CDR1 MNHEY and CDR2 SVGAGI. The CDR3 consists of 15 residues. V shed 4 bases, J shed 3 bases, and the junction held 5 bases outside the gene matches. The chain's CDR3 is CASSFGTGNNQPQHF. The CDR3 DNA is TGTGCCAGCAGTTTCGGGACAGGTAACAATCAGCCCCAGCATTTT.

The CDR3 sequence: CASSYKTGLVGYEQFF. The CDR3 nucleotides read TGTGCCAGCAGTTACAAGACAGGGCTAGTCGGCTATGAGCAGTTCTTC. V gene TRBV6-5 combines with J gene TRBJ2-1; 7 positions match TRBD1. CDR3 length: 16 amino acids. J gave up 8 bases and V 2 bases, and 12 bases lay outside the gene matches. The germline V gene has CDR1 MNHEY and CDR2 SVGAGI.

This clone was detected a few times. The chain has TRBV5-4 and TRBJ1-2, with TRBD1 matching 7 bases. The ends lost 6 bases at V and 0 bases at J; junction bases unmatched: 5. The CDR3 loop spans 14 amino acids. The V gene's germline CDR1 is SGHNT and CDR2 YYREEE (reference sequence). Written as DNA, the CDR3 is TGTGCCAGCAAAGGGACAGCTACTAACTATGGCTACACCTTC. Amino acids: CASKGTATNYGYTF.

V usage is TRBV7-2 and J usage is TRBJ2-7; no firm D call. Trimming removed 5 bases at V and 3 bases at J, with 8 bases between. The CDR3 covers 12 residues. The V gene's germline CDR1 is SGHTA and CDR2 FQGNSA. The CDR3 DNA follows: TGTGCCAGCAGCCCCACTGGCTACGAGCAGTACTTC. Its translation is CASSPTGYEQYF.

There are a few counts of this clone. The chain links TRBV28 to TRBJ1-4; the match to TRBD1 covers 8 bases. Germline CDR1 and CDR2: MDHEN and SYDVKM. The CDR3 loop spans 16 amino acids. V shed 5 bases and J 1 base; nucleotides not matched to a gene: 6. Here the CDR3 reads CASSRPDRGTNEKLFF. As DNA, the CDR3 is TGTGCCAGCAGTCGCCCCGACAGGGGAACTAATGAAAAACTGTTTTTT.

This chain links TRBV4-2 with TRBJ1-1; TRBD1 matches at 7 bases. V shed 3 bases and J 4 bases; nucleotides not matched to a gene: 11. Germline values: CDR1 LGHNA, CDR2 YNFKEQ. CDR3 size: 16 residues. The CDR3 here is CASSHSGGQRRTEAFF. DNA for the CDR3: TGTGCCAGCAGCCACAGCGGGGGACAGCGGCGCACTGAAGCTTTCTTT.

CDR3 nucleotides: TGTGCTAGTGGTTCCGAACTAGGGGGACCCGGGGAGCTGTTTTTT. Residues: CASGSELGGPGELFF. This chain uses TRBV12-5 with TRBJ2-2, with a possible D match to TRBD1 (6 bases). CDR3 length: 15 amino acids. Trimming took 4 bases from V and 6 from J, leaving 15 bases between them. The V gene's germline CDR1 is LGHNT and CDR2 FRNRAP.

The CDR3 DNA reads as TGTGCCAGCAGCCTTTCTAGCGGGAGGGCCTCCGGGGAGCTGTTTTTT. As protein: CASSLSSGRASGELFF. V gene TRBV3-1 (or the pseudogene TRBV3-2) combines with J gene TRBJ2-2, with TRBD2 identical over 12 bases. Unmatched junction bases numbered 6, after V lost 4 bases and J lost 6 bases. The CDR3 length is 16 residues. The V gene's germline CDR1 is LGHDT and CDR2 YNNKEL (reference sequence).

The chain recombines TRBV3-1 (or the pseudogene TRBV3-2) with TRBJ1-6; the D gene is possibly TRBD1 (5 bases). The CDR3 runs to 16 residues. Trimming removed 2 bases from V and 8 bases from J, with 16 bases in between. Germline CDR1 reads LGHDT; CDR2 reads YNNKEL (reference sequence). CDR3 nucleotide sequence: TGTGCCAGCAGCCAATTCCTCCCAGGGTGGGATTCACCCCTCCACTTT. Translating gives CASSQFLPGWDSPLHF.

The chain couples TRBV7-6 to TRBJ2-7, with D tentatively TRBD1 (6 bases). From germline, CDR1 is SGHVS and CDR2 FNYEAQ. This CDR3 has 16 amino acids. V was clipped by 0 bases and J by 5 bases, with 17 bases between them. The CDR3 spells CASSLARFETGHEQYF. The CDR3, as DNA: TGTGCCAGCAGCTTAGCGCGTTTCGAGACAGGCCACGAGCAGTACTTC.

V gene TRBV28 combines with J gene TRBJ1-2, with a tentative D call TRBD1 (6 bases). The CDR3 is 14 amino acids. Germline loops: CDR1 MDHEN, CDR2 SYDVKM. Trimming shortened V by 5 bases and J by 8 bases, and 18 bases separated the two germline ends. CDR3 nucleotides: TGTGCCAGCAGTCAACTGCGGGGGGCATGGGGCTACACCTTC. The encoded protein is CASSQLRGAWGYTF.

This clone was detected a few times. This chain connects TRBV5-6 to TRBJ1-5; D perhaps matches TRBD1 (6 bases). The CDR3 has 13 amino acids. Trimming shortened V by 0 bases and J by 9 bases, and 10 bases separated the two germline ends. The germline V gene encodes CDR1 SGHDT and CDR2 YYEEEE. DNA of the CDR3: TGTGCCAGCAGCTTGGAAAGGGGGGGGCCCCAGCATTTT. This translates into CASSLERGGPQHF.

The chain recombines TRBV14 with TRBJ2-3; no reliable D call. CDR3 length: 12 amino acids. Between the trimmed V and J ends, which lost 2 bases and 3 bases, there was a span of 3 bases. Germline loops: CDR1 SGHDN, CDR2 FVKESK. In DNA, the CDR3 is TGTGCCAGCAGCCAATTAACAGATACGCAGTATTTT. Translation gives CASSQLTDTQYF.

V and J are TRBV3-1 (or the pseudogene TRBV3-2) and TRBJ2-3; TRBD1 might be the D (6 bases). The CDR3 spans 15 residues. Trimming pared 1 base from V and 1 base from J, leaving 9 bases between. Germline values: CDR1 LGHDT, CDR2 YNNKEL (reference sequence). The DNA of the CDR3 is TGTGCCAGCAGCCAAGGACAGGCCGGCACAGATACGCAGTATTTT. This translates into CASSQGQAGTDTQYF.

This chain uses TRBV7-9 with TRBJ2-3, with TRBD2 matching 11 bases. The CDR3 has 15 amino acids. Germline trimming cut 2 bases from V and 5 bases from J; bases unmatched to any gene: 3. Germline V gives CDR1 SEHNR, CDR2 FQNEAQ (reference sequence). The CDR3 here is CASSLLAGGQDTQYF. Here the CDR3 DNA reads TGTGCCAGCAGCTTACTAGCGGGAGGCCAAGATACGCAGTATTTT.

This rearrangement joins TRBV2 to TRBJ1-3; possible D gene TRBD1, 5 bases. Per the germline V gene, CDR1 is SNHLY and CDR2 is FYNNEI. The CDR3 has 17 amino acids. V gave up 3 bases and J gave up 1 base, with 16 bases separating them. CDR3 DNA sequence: TGTGCCAGCAGTGAGGGGCCGTCCCAACTTTCTGGAAACACCATATATTTT. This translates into CASSEGPSQLSGNTIYF.

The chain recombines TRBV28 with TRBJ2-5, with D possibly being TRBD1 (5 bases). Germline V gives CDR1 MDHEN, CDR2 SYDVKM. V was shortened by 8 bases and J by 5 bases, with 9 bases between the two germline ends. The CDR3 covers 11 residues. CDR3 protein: CASQGLETQYF. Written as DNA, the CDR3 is TGTGCCAGCCAGGGTTTGGAGACCCAGTACTTC.

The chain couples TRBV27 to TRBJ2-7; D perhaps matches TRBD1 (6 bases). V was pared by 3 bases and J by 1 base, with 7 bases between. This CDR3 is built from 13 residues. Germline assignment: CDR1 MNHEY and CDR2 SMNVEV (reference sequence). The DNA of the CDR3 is TGTGCCAGCAGTTTGCAGGGGTCCTACGAGCAGTACTTC. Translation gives CASSLQGSYEQYF.

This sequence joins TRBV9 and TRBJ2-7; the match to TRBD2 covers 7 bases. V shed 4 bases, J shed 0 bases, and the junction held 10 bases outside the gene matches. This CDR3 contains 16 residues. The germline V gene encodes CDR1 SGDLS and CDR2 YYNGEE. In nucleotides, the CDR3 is TGTGCCAGCAGCCCCCCGGGGGGAGGTACCTCCTACGAGCAGTACTTC. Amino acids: CASSPPGGGTSYEQYF.

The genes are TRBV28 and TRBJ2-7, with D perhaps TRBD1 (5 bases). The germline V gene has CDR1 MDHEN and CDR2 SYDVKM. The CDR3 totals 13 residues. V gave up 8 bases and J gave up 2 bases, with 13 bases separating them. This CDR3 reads CASGPRVPYEQYF. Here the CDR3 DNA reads TGTGCCAGCGGCCCCAGGGTCCCCTACGAGCAGTACTTC. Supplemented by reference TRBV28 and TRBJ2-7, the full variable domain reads DVKVTQSSRYLVKRTGEKVFLECVQDMDHENMFWYRQDPGLGLRLIYFSYDVKMKEKGDIPEGYSVSREKKERFSLILESASTNQTSMYLCASGPRVPYEQYFGPGTRLTVT.

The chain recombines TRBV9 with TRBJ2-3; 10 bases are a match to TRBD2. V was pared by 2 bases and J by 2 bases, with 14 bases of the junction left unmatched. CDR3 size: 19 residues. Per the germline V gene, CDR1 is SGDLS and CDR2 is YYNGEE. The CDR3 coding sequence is TGTGCCAGCAGCGTGACTAGCGGGCAGGAAGCGTTAGACACAGATACGCAGTATTTT. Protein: CASSVTSGQEALDTDTQYF.

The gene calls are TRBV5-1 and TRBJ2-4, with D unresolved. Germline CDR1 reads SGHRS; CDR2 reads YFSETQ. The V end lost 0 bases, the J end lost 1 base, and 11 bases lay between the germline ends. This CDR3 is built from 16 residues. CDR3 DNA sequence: TGCGCCAGCAGCTTGGATCCTGTAATCGCCAAAAACATTCAGTACTTC. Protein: CASSLDPVIAKNIQYF.

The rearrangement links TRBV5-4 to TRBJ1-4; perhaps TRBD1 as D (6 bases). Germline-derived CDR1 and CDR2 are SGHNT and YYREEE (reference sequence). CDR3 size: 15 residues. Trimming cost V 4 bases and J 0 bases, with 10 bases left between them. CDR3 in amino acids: CASSRGGPTNEKLFF. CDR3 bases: TGTGCCAGCAGCAGGGGGGGTCCAACTAATGAAAAACTGTTTTTT.